This entry is about one T cell receptor beta chain. Its specificity is not known. This sample was taken from a study of shared clonotypes between healthy human individuals. On the study more broadly: Every donor yielded three CD4 naive, three CD4 memory, two CD8 naive and one CD8 memory plate.

Germline V gene sequence: CDR1 MRHNA, CDR2 SNTAGT. The V and J ends lost 4 bases and 4 bases respectively, with 26 bases between them. The CDR3 runs 19 residues. The assay was immunoSEQ multiplex PCR, and TCRdb's table has in-frame clones only and misses some. The repertoire consists of 2 million to 2.5 million clones, with 93% occurring once and the leading ten covering about 0.39%. General study results and limits: Inspection by rarefaction showed sorted-subset sequencing to be incomplete despite large depth. Non-shared clonotypes had lower generation probabilities than clonotypes shared by all four sorted-subset donors. The genetic and exposure-history diversity represented was limited by few donors.

Sequenced material: naive CD4+ T cells from PBMCs. The subset here: CD45RA+ positively selected. The TCR originated in a man aged 18 to 29 in good health. Some clones in this sample may be carry-over from other donors' samples. V gene TRBV6-4 combines with J gene TRBJ2-1, with a weak D call TRBD2 (8 bases). The CDR3 loop reads CASSATGVVGTRPYNEQFF. The CDR3, as DNA: TGTGCCAGCAGTGCCACAGGGGTGGTCGGGACTAGGCCTTACAATGAGCAGTTCTTC.